This TCR beta chain is from a study of T cells in narcolepsy. This clone is labeled as medium-sized (0.01 to 0.1%). Its antigen is unknown. Sequencing was performed with immunoSEQ multiplex PCR; in TCRdb, only in-frame clones are kept and a portion is missing. The sample records some 30,000 clones, around 79% being singletons. Study-level points and caveats: Comparing one patient's CSF and blood CD4+ clonotypes highlighted HCRT- and TRIB2-specific autoreactive clonotypes. Healthy controls reportedly lacked the autoreactive clonotypes serially found in patients' blood. In some patient and control memory CD4+ samples, autoreactive clones were absent.

This CDR3 is 14 amino acids long. V lost 6 bases and J lost 4; bases outside the gene matches: 9. Looked up from germline, CDR1 is MNHEY and CDR2 is SMNVEV (reference sequence). This receptor was obtained from a human donor with narcolepsy. This chain connects TRBV27 to TRBJ2-7, with 7 bases fitting TRBD1. The specimen sequenced was CD45RA- memory CD4+ T cells from PBMCs. Here the CDR3 DNA reads TGTGCCAGCAGAAGACAGGGACGCCTGTACGAGCAGTACTTC. Amino acids: CASRRQGRLYEQYF.